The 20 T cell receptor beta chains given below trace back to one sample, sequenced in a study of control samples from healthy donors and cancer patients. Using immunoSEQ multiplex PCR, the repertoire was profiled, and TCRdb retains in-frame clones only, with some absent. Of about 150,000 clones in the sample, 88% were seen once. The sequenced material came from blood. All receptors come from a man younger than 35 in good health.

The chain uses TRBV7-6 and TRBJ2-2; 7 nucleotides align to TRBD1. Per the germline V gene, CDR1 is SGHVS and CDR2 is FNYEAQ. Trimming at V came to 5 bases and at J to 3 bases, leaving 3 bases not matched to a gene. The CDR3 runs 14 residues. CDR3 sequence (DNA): TGTGCCAGCAGCCAGGGACAGTACACCGGGGAGCTGTTTTTT. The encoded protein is CASSQGQYTGELFF.

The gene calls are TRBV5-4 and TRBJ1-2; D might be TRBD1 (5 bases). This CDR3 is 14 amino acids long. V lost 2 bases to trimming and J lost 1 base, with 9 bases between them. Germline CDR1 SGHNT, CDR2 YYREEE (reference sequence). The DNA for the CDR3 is TGTGCCAGCAGCTTCGGGACGAATAACTATGGCTACACCTTC. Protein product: CASSFGTNNYGYTF.

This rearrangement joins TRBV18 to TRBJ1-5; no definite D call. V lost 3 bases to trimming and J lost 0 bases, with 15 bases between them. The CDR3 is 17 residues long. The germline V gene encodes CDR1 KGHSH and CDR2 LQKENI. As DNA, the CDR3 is TGTGCCAGCTCACCGAACGACCTACGGTATAGCAATCAGCCCCAGCATTTT. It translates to CASSPNDLRYSNQPQHF. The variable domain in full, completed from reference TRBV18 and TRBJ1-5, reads NAGVMQNPRHLVRRRGQEARLRCSPMKGHSHVYWYRQLPEEGLKFMVYLQKENIIDESGMPKERFSAEFPKEGPSILRIQQVVRGDSAAYFCASSPNDLRYSNQPQHFGDGTRLSIL.

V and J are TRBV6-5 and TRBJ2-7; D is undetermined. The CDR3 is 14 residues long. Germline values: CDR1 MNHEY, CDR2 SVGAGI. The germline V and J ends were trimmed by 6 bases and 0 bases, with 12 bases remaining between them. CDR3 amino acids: CASSPDRTSYEQYF. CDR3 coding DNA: TGTGCCAGCAGCCCCGACCGGACCTCCTACGAGCAGTACTTC.

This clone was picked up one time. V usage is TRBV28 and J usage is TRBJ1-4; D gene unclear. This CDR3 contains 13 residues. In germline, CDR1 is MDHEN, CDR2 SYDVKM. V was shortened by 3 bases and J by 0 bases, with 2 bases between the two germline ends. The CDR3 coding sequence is TGTGCCAGCAGTTTCTCAACTAATGAAAAACTGTTTTTT. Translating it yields CASSFSTNEKLFF.

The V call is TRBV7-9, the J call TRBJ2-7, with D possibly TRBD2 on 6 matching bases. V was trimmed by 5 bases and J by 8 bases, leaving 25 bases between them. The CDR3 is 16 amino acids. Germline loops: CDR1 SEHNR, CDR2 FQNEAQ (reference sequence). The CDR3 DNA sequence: TGTGCCAGCAGCGCGGACTCTTGGGGCGGAGGGTCCAAGCAGTACTTC. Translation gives CASSADSWGGGSKQYF.

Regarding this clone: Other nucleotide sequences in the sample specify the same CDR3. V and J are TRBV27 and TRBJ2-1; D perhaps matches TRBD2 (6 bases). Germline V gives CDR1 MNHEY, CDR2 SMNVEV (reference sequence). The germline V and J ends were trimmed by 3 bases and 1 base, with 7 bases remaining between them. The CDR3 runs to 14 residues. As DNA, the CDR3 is TGTGCCAGCAGTTTCGCGGGGTCCTACAATGAGCAGTTCTTC. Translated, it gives CASSFAGSYNEQFF.

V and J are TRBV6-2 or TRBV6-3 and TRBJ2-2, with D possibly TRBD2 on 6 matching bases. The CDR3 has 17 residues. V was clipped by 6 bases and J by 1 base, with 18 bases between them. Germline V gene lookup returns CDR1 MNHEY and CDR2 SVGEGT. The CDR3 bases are TGTGCCAGCAGCCCCCCCGAAGGTAGCGGGAACACCGGGGAGCTGTTTTTT. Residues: CASSPPEGSGNTGELFF.

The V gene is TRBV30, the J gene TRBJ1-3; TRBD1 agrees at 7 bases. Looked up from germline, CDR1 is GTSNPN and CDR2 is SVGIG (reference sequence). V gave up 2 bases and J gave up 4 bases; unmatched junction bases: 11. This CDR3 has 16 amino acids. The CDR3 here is CAWSSPYRGSGNTIYF. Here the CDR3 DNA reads TGTGCCTGGAGTTCACCATACAGGGGTTCAGGAAACACCATATATTTT. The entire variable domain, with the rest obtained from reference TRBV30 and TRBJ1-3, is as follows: SQTIHQWPATLVQPVGSPLSLECTVEGTSNPNLYWYRQAAGRGLQLLFYSVGIGQISSEVPQNLSASRPQDRQFILSSKKLLLSDSGFYLCAWSSPYRGSGNTIYFGEGSWLTVV.

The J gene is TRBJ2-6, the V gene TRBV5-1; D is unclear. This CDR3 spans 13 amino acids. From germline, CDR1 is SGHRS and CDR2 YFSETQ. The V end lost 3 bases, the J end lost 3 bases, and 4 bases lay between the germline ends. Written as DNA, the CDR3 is TGCGCCAGCAGCTACGATGGGGCCAACGTCCTGACTTTC. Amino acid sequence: CASSYDGANVLTF.

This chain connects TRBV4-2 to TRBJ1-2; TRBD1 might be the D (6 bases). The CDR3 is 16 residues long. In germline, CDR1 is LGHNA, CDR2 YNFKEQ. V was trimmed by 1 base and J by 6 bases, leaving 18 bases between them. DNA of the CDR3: TGTGCCAGCAGCCAAGTGGGGGACATTACGAGCAATGGCTACACCTTC. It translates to CASSQVGDITSNGYTF.

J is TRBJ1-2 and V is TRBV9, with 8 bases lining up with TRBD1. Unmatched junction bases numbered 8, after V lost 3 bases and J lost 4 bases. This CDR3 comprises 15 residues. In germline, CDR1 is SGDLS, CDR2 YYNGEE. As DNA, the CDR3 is TGTGCCAGCAGCGGGGGACAGGCCGCATTCTATGGCTACACCTTC. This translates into CASSGGQAAFYGYTF.

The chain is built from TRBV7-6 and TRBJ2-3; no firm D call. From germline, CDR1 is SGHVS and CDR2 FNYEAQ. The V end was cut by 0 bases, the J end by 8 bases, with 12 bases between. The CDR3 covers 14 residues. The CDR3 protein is CASSLARVSSTQYF. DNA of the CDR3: TGTGCCAGCAGCTTAGCGCGTGTGTCTAGTACGCAGTATTTT.

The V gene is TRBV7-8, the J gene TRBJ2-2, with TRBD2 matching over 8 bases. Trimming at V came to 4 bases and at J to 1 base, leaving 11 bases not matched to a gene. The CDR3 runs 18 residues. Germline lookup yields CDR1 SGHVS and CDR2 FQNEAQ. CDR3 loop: CASSSHPPAGENTGELFF. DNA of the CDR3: TGTGCCAGCAGCTCCCACCCCCCAGCGGGGGAGAACACCGGGGAGCTGTTTTTT.

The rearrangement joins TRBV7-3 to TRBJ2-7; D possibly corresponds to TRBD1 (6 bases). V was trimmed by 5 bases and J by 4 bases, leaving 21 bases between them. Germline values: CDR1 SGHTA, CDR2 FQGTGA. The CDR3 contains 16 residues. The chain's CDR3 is CASSPLRGHYFYEQYF. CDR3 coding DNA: TGTGCCAGCAGCCCCCTAAGGGGACATTATTTTTACGAGCAGTACTTC.

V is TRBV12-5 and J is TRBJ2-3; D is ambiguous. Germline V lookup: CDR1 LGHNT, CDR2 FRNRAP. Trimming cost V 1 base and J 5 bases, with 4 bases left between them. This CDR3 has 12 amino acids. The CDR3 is CASGLGLDTQYF. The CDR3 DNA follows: TGTGCTAGTGGTTTGGGACTAGATACGCAGTATTTT. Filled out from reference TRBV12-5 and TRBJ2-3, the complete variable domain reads DARVTQTPRHKVTEMGQEVTMRCQPILGHNTVFWYRQTMMQGLELLAYFRNRAPLDDSGMPKDRFSAEMPDATLATLKIQPSEPRDSAVYFCASGLGLDTQYFGPGTRLTVL.

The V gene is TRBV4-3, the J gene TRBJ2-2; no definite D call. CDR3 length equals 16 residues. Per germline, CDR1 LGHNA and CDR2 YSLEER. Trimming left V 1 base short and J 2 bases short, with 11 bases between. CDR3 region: CASSQVPVGNTGELFF. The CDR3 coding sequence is TGCGCCAGCAGCCAAGTGCCGGTGGGTAACACCGGGGAGCTGTTTTTT.

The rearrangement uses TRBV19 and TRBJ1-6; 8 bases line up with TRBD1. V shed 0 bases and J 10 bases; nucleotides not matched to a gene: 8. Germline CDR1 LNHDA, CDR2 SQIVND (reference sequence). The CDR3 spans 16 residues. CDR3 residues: CASSIDLQGAGSPLHF. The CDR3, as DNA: TGTGCCAGTAGTATAGATCTGCAGGGGGCTGGCTCACCCCTCCACTTT.

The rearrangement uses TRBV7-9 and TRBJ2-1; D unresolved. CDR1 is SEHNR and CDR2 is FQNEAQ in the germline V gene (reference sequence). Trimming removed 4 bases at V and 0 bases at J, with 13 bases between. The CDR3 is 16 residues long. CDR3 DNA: TGTGCCAGCAGCTCCCAAGCATACTACTCCTACAATGAGCAGTTCTTC. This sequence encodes CASSSQAYYSYNEQFF.

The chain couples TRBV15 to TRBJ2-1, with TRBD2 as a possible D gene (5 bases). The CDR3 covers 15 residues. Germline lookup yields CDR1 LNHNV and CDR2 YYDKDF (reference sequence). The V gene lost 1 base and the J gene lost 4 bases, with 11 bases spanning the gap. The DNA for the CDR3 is TGTGCCACCAGCAGAGGACGGGGAAGTTACAATGAGCAGTTCTTC. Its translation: CATSRGRGSYNEQFF.